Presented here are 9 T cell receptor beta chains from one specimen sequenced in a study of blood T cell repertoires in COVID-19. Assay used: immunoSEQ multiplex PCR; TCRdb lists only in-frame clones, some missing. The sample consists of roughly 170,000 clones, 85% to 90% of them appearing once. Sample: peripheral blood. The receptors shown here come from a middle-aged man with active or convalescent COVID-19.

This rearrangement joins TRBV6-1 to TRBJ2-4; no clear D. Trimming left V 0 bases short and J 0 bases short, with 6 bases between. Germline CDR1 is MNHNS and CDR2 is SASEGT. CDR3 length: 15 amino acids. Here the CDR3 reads CASSEALLAKNIQYF. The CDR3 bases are TGTGCCAGCAGTGAAGCTCTACTAGCCAAAAACATTCAGTACTTC.

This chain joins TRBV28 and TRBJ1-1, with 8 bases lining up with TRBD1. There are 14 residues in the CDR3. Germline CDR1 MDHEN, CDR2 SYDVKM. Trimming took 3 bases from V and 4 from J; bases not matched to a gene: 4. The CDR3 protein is CASSLPGTGTEAFF. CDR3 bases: TGTGCCAGCAGTTTGCCCGGGACAGGCACTGAAGCTTTCTTT.

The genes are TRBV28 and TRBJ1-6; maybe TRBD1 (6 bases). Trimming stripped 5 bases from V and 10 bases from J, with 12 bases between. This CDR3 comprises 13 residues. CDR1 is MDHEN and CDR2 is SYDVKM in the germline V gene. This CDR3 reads CASSPTGKSPLHF. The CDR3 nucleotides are TGTGCCAGCAGTCCTACAGGGAAATCACCCCTCCACTTT.

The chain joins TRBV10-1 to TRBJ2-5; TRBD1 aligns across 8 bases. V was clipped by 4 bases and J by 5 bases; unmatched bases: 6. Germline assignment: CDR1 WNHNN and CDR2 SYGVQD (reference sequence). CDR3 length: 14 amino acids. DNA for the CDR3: TGCGCCAGCAGTGTGTCCAGGGGGCGGGAGACCCAGTACTTC. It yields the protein CASSVSRGRETQYF.

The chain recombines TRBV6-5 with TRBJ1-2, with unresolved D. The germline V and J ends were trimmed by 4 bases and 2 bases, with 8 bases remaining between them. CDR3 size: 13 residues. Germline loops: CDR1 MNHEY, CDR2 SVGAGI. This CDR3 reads CASSSGTNYGYTF. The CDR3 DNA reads TGTGCCAGCAGTTCAGGAACCAACTATGGCTACACCTTC.

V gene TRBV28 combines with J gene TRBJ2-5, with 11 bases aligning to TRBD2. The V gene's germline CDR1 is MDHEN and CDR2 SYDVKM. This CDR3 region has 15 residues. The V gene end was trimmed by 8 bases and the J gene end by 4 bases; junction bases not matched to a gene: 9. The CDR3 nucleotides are TGTGCCAGCGGCCTAGCGGGGGGAGGGGGAGAGACCCAGTACTTC. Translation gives CASGLAGGGGETQYF. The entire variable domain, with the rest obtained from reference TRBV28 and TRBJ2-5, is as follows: DVKVTQSSRYLVKRTGEKVFLECVQDMDHENMFWYRQDPGLGLRLIYFSYDVKMKEKGDIPEGYSVSREKKERFSLILESASTNQTSMYLCASGLAGGGGETQYFGPGTRLLVL.

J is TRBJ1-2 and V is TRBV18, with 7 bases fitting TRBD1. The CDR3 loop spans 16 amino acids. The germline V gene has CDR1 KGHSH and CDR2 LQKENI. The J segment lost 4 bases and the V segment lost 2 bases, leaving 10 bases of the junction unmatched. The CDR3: CASSPTEQGGFYGYTF. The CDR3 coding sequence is TGTGCCAGCTCACCAACCGAGCAGGGGGGATTCTATGGCTACACCTTC.

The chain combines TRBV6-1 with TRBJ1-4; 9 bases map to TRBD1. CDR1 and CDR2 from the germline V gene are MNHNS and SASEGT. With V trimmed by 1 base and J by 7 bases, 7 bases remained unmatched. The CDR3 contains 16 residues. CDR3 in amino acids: CASSEGFETGGEKLFF. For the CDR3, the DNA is TGTGCCAGCAGTGAAGGGTTTGAGACAGGGGGTGAAAAACTGTTTTTT.

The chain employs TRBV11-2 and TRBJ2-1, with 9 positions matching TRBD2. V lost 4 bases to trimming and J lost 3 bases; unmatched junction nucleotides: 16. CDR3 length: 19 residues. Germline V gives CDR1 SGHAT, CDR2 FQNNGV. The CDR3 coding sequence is TGTGCCAGCAGCTCTCTCCGTTCTGGGGCTAGCGGGGACTACAATGAGCAGTTCTTC. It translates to CASSSLRSGASGDYNEQFF.